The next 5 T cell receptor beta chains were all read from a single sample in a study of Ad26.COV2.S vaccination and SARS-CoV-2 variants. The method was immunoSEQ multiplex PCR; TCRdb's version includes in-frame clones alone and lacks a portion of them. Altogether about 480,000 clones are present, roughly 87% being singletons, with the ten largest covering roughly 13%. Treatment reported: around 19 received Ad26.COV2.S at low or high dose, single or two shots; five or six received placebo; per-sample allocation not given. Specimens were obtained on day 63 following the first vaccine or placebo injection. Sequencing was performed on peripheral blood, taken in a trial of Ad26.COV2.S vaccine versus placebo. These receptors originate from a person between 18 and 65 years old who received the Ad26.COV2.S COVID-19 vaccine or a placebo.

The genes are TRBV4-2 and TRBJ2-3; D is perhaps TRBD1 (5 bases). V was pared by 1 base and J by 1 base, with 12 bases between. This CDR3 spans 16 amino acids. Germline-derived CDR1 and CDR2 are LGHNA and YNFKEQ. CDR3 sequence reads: CASSQAGLGRTDTQYF. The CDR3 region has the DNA TGTGCCAGCAGCCAAGCCGGCCTGGGGCGCACAGATACGCAGTATTTT.

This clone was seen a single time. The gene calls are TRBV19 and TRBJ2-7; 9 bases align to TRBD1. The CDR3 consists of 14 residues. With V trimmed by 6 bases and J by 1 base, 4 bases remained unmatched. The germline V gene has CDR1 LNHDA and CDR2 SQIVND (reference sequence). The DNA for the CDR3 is TGTGCCAGTAGCCCGACAGGGGGGTCCTACGAGCAGTACTTC. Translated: CASSPTGGSYEQYF.

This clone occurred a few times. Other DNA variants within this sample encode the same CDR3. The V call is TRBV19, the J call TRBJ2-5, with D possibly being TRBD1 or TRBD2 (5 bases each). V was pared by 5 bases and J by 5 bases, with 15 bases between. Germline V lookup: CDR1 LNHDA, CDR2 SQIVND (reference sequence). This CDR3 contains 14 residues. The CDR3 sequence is CASSLGTSPETQYF. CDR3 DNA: TGTGCCAGTAGTTTGGGGACCAGCCCGGAGACCCAGTACTTC.

The CDR3 coding sequence is TGTGCCAGCGGGAGGGGGACAGGGAGGAATGAGCAGTTCTTC. Amino acids: CASGRGTGRNEQFF. V gene TRBV3-1 (or the pseudogene TRBV3-2) combines with J gene TRBJ2-1; TRBD1 matches 9 bases. The V gene's germline CDR1 is LGHDT and CDR2 YNNKEL (reference sequence). The CDR3 sequence is 14 residues long. The trim removed 8 bases at V and 7 bases at J, leaving 9 bases unmatched.

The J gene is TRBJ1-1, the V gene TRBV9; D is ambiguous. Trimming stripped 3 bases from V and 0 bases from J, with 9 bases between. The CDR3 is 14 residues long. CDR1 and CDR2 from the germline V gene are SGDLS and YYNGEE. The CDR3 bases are TGTGCCAGCAGCGGAAACGGATTGAACACTGAAGCTTTCTTT. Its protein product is CASSGNGLNTEAFF.